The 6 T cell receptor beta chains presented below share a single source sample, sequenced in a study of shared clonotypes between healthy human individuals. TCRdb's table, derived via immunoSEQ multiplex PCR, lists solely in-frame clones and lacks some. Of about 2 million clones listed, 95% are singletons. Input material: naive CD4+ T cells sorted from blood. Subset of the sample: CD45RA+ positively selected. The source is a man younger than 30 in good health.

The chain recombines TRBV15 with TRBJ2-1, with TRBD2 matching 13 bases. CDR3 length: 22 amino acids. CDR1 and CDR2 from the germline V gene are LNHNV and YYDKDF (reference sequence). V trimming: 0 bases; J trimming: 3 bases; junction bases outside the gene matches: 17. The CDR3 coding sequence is TGTGCCACCAGCAGAGATAGGATAACTAGCGGGGGGGCCTTTGTAGGCTACAATGAGCAGTTCTTC. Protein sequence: CATSRDRITSGGAFVGYNEQFF. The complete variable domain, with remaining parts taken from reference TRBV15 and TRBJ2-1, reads DAMVIQNPRYQVTQFGKPVTLSCSQTLNHNVMYWYQQKSSQAPKLLFHYYDKDFNNEADTPDNFQSRRPNTSFCFLDIRSPGLGDTAMYLCATSRDRITSGGAFVGYNEQFFGPGTRLTVL.

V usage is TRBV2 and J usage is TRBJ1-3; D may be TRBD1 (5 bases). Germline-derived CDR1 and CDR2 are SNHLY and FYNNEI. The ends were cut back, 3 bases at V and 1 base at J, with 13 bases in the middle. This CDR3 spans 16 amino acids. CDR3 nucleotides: TGTGCCAGCAGTGACCCACAGGCGCCTTCTGGAAACACCATATATTTT. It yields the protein CASSDPQAPSGNTIYF.

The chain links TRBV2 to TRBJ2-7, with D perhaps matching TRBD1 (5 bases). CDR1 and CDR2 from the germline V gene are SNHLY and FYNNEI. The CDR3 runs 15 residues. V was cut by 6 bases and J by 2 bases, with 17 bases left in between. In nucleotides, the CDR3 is TGTGCCAGCAGCCCCGGACAACCCACTACCTACGAGCAGTACTTC. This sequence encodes CASSPGQPTTYEQYF.

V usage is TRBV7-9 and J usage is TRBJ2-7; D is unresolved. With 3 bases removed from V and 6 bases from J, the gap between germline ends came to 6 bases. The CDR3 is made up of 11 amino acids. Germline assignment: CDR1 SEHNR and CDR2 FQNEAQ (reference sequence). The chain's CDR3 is CASSFSGEQYF. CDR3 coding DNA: TGTGCCAGCAGCTTCTCTGGCGAGCAGTACTTC.

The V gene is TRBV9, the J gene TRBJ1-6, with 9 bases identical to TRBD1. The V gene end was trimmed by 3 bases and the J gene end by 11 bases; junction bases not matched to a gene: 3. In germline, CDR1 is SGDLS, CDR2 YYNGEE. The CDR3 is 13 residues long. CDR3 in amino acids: CASSGGQGPPLHF. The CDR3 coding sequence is TGTGCCAGCAGCGGCGGACAGGGGCCACCCCTCCACTTT.

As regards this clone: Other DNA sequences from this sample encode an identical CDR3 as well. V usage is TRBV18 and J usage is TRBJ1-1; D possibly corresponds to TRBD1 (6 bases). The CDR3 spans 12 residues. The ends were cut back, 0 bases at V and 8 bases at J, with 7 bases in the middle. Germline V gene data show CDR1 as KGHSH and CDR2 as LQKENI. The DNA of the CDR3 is TGTGCCAGCTCACCACCAGGGGGGGAAGCTTTCTTT. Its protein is CASSPPGGEAFF.